This TCR beta chain is from a study of type 1 regulatory T cells. Turning to the study itself: T-allo10 is a Tr1-enriched, alloantigen-specific CD4 T cell product made in vitro. Points from the study as a whole: Type 1 regulatory T cells had a more restricted TCR repertoire than non-type 1 regulatory T cells.

This clonotype was found a few times. Its specificity is not known. TCRdb called the reads again in MiXCR, with one record for every CDR3 protein. The sample comprises about 62,000 distinct CDR3 sequences, roughly two thirds of which are singletons, and around 1.9% rests with the top ten. CDR1 is MDHEN and CDR2 is SYDVKM in the germline V gene. CDR3 length: 14 amino acids. V was clipped by 6 bases and J by 4 bases; unmatched bases: 9. Material: cultured non-Tr1 T cells, either the whole culture or a sorted T cell fraction (not recorded which). This chain uses TRBV28 with TRBJ2-7, with 7 bases aligning to TRBD1. The TCR sequence derives from a human donor in good health. CDR3 coding DNA: TGTGCCAGCAGCTCAGGAACAGGGGTTTACGAGCAGTACTTC. Its translation is CASSSGTGVYEQYF. The variable domain in full, with the rest retrieved from reference TRBV28 and TRBJ2-7, is DVKVTQSSRYLVKRTGEKVFLECVQDMDHENMFWYRQDPGLGLRLIYFSYDVKMKEKGDIPEGYSVSREKKERFSLILESASTNQTSMYLCASSSGTGVYEQYFGPGTRLTVT.